Following are 22 T cell receptor beta chains from one sample sequenced in a study of T-cell memory formation after mild COVID-19. From the 5' RACE reads, TCRdb called clonotypes with MiXCR, one entry per CDR3 protein. This table has about 140,000 distinct CDR3 sequences, about 14% appearing once. Sequenced sample: PBMCs or a T cell subset sorted from them (not recorded which). The receptors were sampled from an adult woman who had mild COVID-19 (a few samples of this study predate the infection). Cell type and time point are not known.

This clonotype was counted a few times. V is TRBV20-1 and J is TRBJ2-1, with TRBD2 as a possible D gene (5 bases). V was cut by 3 bases and J by 8 bases, with 20 bases left in between. The CDR3 length is 15 residues. Germline CDR1 is DFQATT and CDR2 is SNEGSKA (reference sequence). The CDR3 here is CSARPYLRDRDEQFF. In DNA form, the CDR3 reads TGCAGTGCTAGGCCCTACTTGAGGGATCGGGATGAGCAGTTCTTC.

This clonotype has a handful of counts. The chain recombines TRBV4-3 with TRBJ2-5; 11 nucleotides agree with TRBD2. Trimming removed 0 bases from V and 5 bases from J; junction bases left unmatched: 8. The germline V gene has CDR1 LGHNA and CDR2 YSLEER. CDR3 size: 17 residues. The CDR3 DNA sequence: TGCGCCAGCAGCCAAGATCCCGGGACTAGCGGTACGGAGACCCAGTACTTC. Translation gives CASSQDPGTSGTETQYF.

The chain combines TRBV25-1 with TRBJ1-2; TRBD1 aligns across 10 bases. V lost 10 bases and J lost 6; bases outside the gene matches: 5. Germline V gene lookup returns CDR1 MGHDK and CDR2 SYGVNS. The CDR3 covers 12 residues. CDR3 nucleotides: TGTGCCACTACCGGGACAGGGGATGGCTACACCTTC. It yields the protein CATTGTGDGYTF.

This clonotype was detected many times. The gene calls are TRBV12-3 or TRBV12-4 and TRBJ2-3; 14 bases agree with TRBD2. CDR3 length equals 16 residues. Trimming at V came to 6 bases and at J to 1 base, leaving 3 bases not matched to a gene. CDR3 bases: TGTGCCAGCAGAAGACTAGCGGGGGGGGGCACAGATACGCAGTATTTT. Its protein product is CASRRLAGGGTDTQYF.

The chain carries TRBV24-1 and TRBJ2-1; a weak D match, TRBD2 (6 bases). Between the trimmed V and J ends, which lost 1 base and 10 bases, there was a span of 13 bases. The germline V gene encodes CDR1 KGHDR and CDR2 SFDVKD. The CDR3 sequence is 14 residues long. CDR3 DNA sequence: TGTGCCACCAGTGATTTAGGACGGGACTTAGAGCAGTTCTTC. Its translation is CATSDLGRDLEQFF.

This clonotype turned up a few times. CDR3 in DNA: TGTGCCAGCAGCGGGGGACAGCTCTCTGGGGCCAACGTCCTGACTTTC. Translated, it gives CASSGGQLSGANVLTF. The chain couples TRBV2 to TRBJ2-6; TRBD1 might be the D (7 bases). The CDR3 is made up of 16 amino acids. Trimming shortened V by 6 bases and J by 0 bases, and 12 bases separated the two germline ends. The germline gives CDR1 SNHLY, CDR2 FYNNEI.

This clonotype showed up many times. The CDR3 bases are TGTGCCAGCAGAGCAGGGGCTGGAAACACCATATATTTT. This encodes CASRAGAGNTIYF. The chain combines TRBV12-3 or TRBV12-4 with TRBJ1-3; the D gene is possibly TRBD1 (6 bases). This CDR3 spans 13 amino acids. Trimming shortened V by 6 bases and J by 2 bases, and 8 bases separated the two germline ends.

This clonotype was counted many times. CDR3 nucleotide sequence: TGTGCCAGCAGCTTAGGGGCGGTCTACGAGCAGTACTTC. Translation gives CASSLGAVYEQYF. V is TRBV11-2 and J is TRBJ2-7; no clear D gene. The CDR3 extends over 13 amino acids. Germline V lookup: CDR1 SGHAT, CDR2 FQNNGV. The ends were cut back, 1 base at V and 3 bases at J, with 7 bases in the middle.

This clonotype was recorded many times. The rearrangement links TRBV5-1 to TRBJ2-7; 11 bases align to TRBD1. Per the germline V gene, CDR1 is SGHRS and CDR2 is YFSETQ. Trimming cost V 0 bases and J 7 bases; bases outside gene matches: 6. The CDR3 is 15 residues long. In DNA form, the CDR3 reads TGCGCCAGCAGCTTGGATCGGACAGGGGGCTTGGAGCAGTACTTC. Translation gives CASSLDRTGGLEQYF.

This clonotype was counted only a few times. The chain combines TRBV27 with TRBJ2-3, with a tentative D call TRBD1 (6 bases). Trimming took off 6 bases at V and 0 bases at J, with 19 bases between the two ends. The germline gives CDR1 MNHEY, CDR2 SMNVEV (reference sequence). The CDR3 has 17 amino acids. The CDR3 DNA sequence: TGTGCCAGCAGCCCCGCGACAGGACTTCGTAGCACAGATACGCAGTATTTT. Its protein is CASSPATGLRSTDTQYF.

The V gene is TRBV7-9, the J gene TRBJ2-5; D is perhaps TRBD2 (5 bases). Trimming took off 3 bases at V and 1 base at J, with 9 bases between the two ends. CDR1 and CDR2 (germline): SEHNR, FQNEAQ (reference sequence). This CDR3 region has 14 residues. Here the CDR3 reads CASSFEGTQETQYF. In DNA, the CDR3 is TGTGCCAGCAGCTTTGAGGGAACCCAAGAGACCCAGTACTTC. Variable domain in full (rest from reference TRBV7-9 and TRBJ2-5): DTGVSQNPRHKITKRGQNVTFRCDPISEHNRLYWYRQTLGQGPEFLTYFQNEAQLEKSRLLSDRFSAERPKGSFSTLEIQRTEQGDSAMYLCASSFEGTQETQYFGPGTRLLVL.

This clonotype was recorded only once. The chain is built from TRBV9 and TRBJ1-1, with no clear D. The V and J ends lost 4 bases and 4 bases respectively, with 8 bases between them. The CDR3 is 12 amino acids. CDR1 is SGDLS, CDR2 YYNGEE, per germline. As DNA, the CDR3 is TGTGCCAGCAGCCTGGACCTCACTGAAGCTTTCTTT. This codes for CASSLDLTEAFF.

This clonotype turned up a few times. This sequence joins TRBV15 and TRBJ1-5; the D is unclear. Trimming pared 5 bases from V and 0 bases from J, leaving 8 bases between. CDR3 length: 14 amino acids. From germline, CDR1 is LNHNV and CDR2 YYDKDF (reference sequence). For the CDR3, the DNA is TGTGCCACCAGCGGCGGCGTTAGCAATCAGCCCCAGCATTTT. Amino acid sequence: CATSGGVSNQPQHF. Full variable domain (remainder filled in from reference TRBV15 and TRBJ1-5): DAMVIQNPRYQVTQFGKPVTLSCSQTLNHNVMYWYQQKSSQAPKLLFHYYDKDFNNEADTPDNFQSRRPNTSFCFLDIRSPGLGDTAMYLCATSGGVSNQPQHFGDGTRLSIL.

This clonotype was observed a handful of times. The chain has TRBV7-8 and TRBJ2-3; D is perhaps TRBD2 (6 bases). Trimming took 5 bases from V and 6 from J, leaving 18 bases between them. The CDR3 covers 15 residues. CDR1 is SGHVS, CDR2 FQNEAQ, per germline. CDR3 protein: CASSEGLPPADTQYF. Written as DNA, the CDR3 is TGTGCCAGCAGCGAAGGACTACCGCCGGCCGATACGCAGTATTTT.

The chain has TRBV5-1 and TRBJ1-3, with D possibly TRBD1 on 5 matching bases. The CDR3 loop spans 15 amino acids. CDR1 and CDR2 (germline): SGHRS, YFSETQ. Trimming left V 3 bases short and J 2 bases short, with 12 bases between. For the CDR3, the DNA is TGCGCCAGCAGCTCCCGGGGGGGGGCTGGAAACACCATATATTTT. Translated, it gives CASSSRGGAGNTIYF.

V usage is TRBV6-5 and J usage is TRBJ1-2, with D possibly matching TRBD1 (5 bases). Germline V gene sequence: CDR1 MNHEY, CDR2 SVGAGI. V lost 7 bases and J lost 3, with 9 bases in between. There are 12 residues in the CDR3. This CDR3 is CASTPGHYGYTF. CDR3 bases: TGTGCCAGCACTCCAGGGCACTATGGCTACACCTTC.

This clonotype was found a few times. The chain uses TRBV2 and TRBJ2-1, with 9 positions matching TRBD2. CDR3 length: 17 residues. The germline gives CDR1 SNHLY, CDR2 FYNNEI. V shed 4 bases, J shed 7 bases, and the junction held 14 bases outside the gene matches. The CDR3 DNA is TGTGCCAGCAGTGCCCCTCAAGGGACTAGCCGAAGGAATGAGCAGTTCTTC. As protein: CASSAPQGTSRRNEQFF.

The V and J genes are TRBV3-1 and TRBJ2-5; D call uncertain. The CDR3 has 11 amino acids. V was clipped by 3 bases and J by 7 bases, with 6 bases between them. Germline V gene lookup returns CDR1 LGHDT and CDR2 YNNKEL (reference sequence). CDR3 sequence (DNA): TGTGCCAGCAGCCATCTAGGGACCCAGTACTTC. Translated, it gives CASSHLGTQYF.

J is TRBJ2-6 and V is TRBV11-2; D unclear. There are 14 residues in the CDR3. Germline V CDR1 and CDR2: SGHAT, FQNNGV. Trimming cost V 6 bases and J 1 base, with 7 bases left between them. CDR3 sequence reads: CASSWGSGANVLTF. The DNA for the CDR3 is TGTGCCAGCAGTTGGGGTTCTGGGGCCAACGTCCTGACTTTC.

This clonotype has only a few counts. The rearrangement joins TRBV4-3 to TRBJ2-2; tentatively, D is TRBD2 (6 bases). CDR3 length: 17 residues. Germline V CDR1 and CDR2: LGHNA, YSLEER. Trimming removed 1 base at V and 7 bases at J, with 19 bases between. The CDR3 region has the DNA TGCGCCAGCAGCCAAGTCCTACCCGGCGGGACGCTCGGGGAGCTGTTTTTT. Translation gives CASSQVLPGGTLGELFF.

This clonotype was seen more than once but under ten times. This chain uses TRBV25-1 with TRBJ2-5; 15 bases are shared with TRBD2. Trimming took 4 bases from V and 0 from J; bases not matched to a gene: 9. The CDR3 totals 19 residues. Germline V lookup: CDR1 MGHDK, CDR2 SYGVNS. The CDR3 here is CASSASPGLAGGYQETQYF. The CDR3 DNA sequence: TGTGCCAGCAGTGCATCTCCGGGACTAGCGGGGGGTTACCAAGAGACCCAGTACTTC.

This clonotype occurred a few times. V gene TRBV14 combines with J gene TRBJ2-2, with D hard to call. The germline V gene has CDR1 SGHDN and CDR2 FVKESK. This CDR3 has 15 amino acids. The V and J ends lost 2 bases and 1 base respectively, with 8 bases between them. The DNA for the CDR3 is TGTGCCAGCAGCCAATTCGAGATGAACACCGGGGAGCTGTTTTTT. Its translation is CASSQFEMNTGELFF.